Each of the 13 T cell receptor beta chains below was sequenced from the same sample in a study of T cells in localized non-small cell lung cancer. The method was immunoSEQ multiplex PCR; TCRdb's version includes in-frame clones alone and lacks a portion of them. In the table there are roughly 5,200 clones, about three fifths of which are singletons. The source was lymph node tissue, collected before any cancer treatment. The receptor source for this set is a male donor at least 60 years old with stage I squamous cell lung carcinoma.

This clone was counted between two and nine times. The chain carries TRBV19 and TRBJ2-1, with a possible D match to TRBD2 (6 bases). Trimming left V 4 bases short and J 0 bases short, with 13 bases between. Germline loops: CDR1 LNHDA, CDR2 SQIVND (reference sequence). CDR3 length: 16 residues. The CDR3 DNA follows: TGTGCCAGTAGTACCAATAGCGGCGCCTCCTACAATGAGCAGTTCTTC. This encodes CASSTNSGASYNEQFF.

This chain links TRBV6-7 with TRBJ2-1; the match to TRBD2 covers 7 bases. TRBV6-7 is placed among ORFs of uncertain function. This CDR3 is built from 14 residues. With 7 bases clipped from V and 1 base from J, the junction kept 4 bases outside the gene matches. CDR3 nucleotides: TGTGCCAGCACGGCGGGAGCATCCTACAATGAGCAGTTCTTC. This codes for CASTAGASYNEQFF.

This chain uses TRBV9 with TRBJ2-5, with 9 bases fitting TRBD2. The CDR3 sequence is 15 residues long. Germline CDR1 is SGDLS and CDR2 is YYNGEE. Trimming cost V 7 bases and J 5 bases; bases outside gene matches: 12. For the CDR3, the DNA is TGTGCCAGCGGGGGAGCACCGGGACTAGCTGAGACCCAGTACTTC. Its translation is CASGGAPGLAETQYF.

The chain has TRBV14 and TRBJ2-1; either TRBD1 or TRBD2 may fit D (5 bases each). The CDR3 is 13 residues long. Germline V lookup: CDR1 SGHDN, CDR2 FVKESK. Trimming took off 0 bases at V and 9 bases at J, with 9 bases between the two ends. The CDR3 loop is CASSQELRGEQFF. In DNA form, the CDR3 reads TGTGCCAGCAGCCAAGAATTGAGGGGTGAGCAGTTCTTC.

This clone was observed a handful of times. This chain joins TRBV2 and TRBJ1-5; TRBD1 aligns across 7 bases. Per germline, CDR1 SNHLY and CDR2 FYNNEI. V was clipped by 5 bases and J by 5 bases; unmatched bases: 3. The CDR3 spans 13 residues. The CDR3 is CASSFTGDQPQHF. CDR3 coding DNA: TGTGCCAGCAGTTTCACAGGGGATCAGCCCCAGCATTTT.

This chain connects TRBV28 to TRBJ1-2; D is unresolved. V gave up 1 base and J gave up 2 bases, with 11 bases separating them. The CDR3 totals 15 residues. The germline CDR1 and CDR2 sequences are MDHEN and SYDVKM. DNA for the CDR3: TGTGCCAGCAGTTTATCTACGGGAATCAACTATGGCTACACCTTC. This translates into CASSLSTGINYGYTF.

This rearrangement joins TRBV19 to TRBJ2-5; D is undetermined. V was shortened by 3 bases and J by 0 bases, with 5 bases between the two germline ends. Germline CDR1 reads LNHDA; CDR2 reads SQIVND (reference sequence). The CDR3 runs 13 residues. CDR3: CASSIQDQETQYF. The CDR3 region has the DNA TGTGCCAGTAGTATTCAAGACCAAGAGACCCAGTACTTC.

In its sample, this clone was seen once. The chain uses TRBV19 and TRBJ2-7; D perhaps matches TRBD2 (5 bases). Per germline, CDR1 LNHDA and CDR2 SQIVND (reference sequence). This CDR3 is built from 15 residues. Trimming shortened V by 7 bases and J by 0 bases, and 16 bases separated the two germline ends. As DNA, the CDR3 is TGTGCCAGTAAACCCCACGGAGGCGACTCCTACGAGCAGTACTTC. This codes for CASKPHGGDSYEQYF. The full variable domain, in which reference TRBV19 and TRBJ2-7 provide the parts outside the CDR3, is DGGITQSPKYLFRKEGQNVTLSCEQNLNHDAMYWYRQDPGQGLRLIYYSQIVNDFQKGDIAEGYSVSREKKESFPLTVTSAQKNPTAFYLCASKPHGGDSYEQYFGPGTRLTVT.

The chain joins TRBV19 to TRBJ2-7; D might be TRBD1 (6 bases). V was pared by 6 bases and J by 5 bases, with 8 bases between. The CDR3 totals 11 residues. CDR1 is LNHDA, CDR2 SQIVND, per germline (reference sequence). The CDR3 nucleotides are TGTGCCAGTAGCAGGGGAAACGAGCAGTACTTC. This encodes CASSRGNEQYF.

This clone was found a few times. The genes are TRBV9 and TRBJ2-5; weak D call: TRBD2 (7 bases). Germline V gives CDR1 SGDLS, CDR2 YYNGEE. The CDR3 consists of 14 residues. Trimming removed 5 bases at V and 4 bases at J, with 15 bases between. CDR3 sequence reads: CASSEQRDIETQYF. Here the CDR3 DNA reads TGTGCCAGCAGTGAACAGCGGGACATAGAGACCCAGTACTTC.

This clone qualifies as medium-sized (0.01 to 0.1%). V and J are TRBV11-3 and TRBJ2-5; TRBD2 might be the D (5 bases). CDR3 size: 14 residues. Germline CDR1 and CDR2: SGHNT and YENEEA. V lost 2 bases and J lost 0, with 7 bases in between. DNA of the CDR3: TGTGCCAGCAGCTTATCTAGCTACCAAGAGACCCAGTACTTC. Protein sequence: CASSLSSYQETQYF.

The J gene is TRBJ2-5, the V gene TRBV18, with 8 bases matching TRBD1. V lost 6 bases, J lost 4 bases, and 10 bases stayed unmatched. The CDR3 extends over 15 amino acids. In germline, CDR1 is KGHSH, CDR2 LQKENI. CDR3 sequence (DNA): TGTGCCAGCTCTCCCACTTTTACAGGGGGAGAGACCCAGTACTTC. Protein sequence: CASSPTFTGGETQYF.

The CDR3 DNA sequence: TGCGCCAGCAGTGATTTTTATAGCGGGAACGGCGACGAGCAGTACTTC. The encoded protein is CASSDFYSGNGDEQYF. J is TRBJ2-7 and V is TRBV10-2, with 8 bases identical to TRBD2. CDR1 and CDR2 (germline): WSHSY, SAAADI. The CDR3 contains 16 residues. The trim removed 3 bases at V and 5 bases at J, leaving 12 bases unmatched.